The T cell receptor beta chain described here comes from a study of blood T cell repertoires in COVID-19. Background on the study: T cells, B-cell-depleted T cells, or PBMCs supplied cDNA or gDNA.

Under the authors' procedure: The authors estimated nucleated cell counts from reference gene primer amplification. Produced via immunoSEQ multiplex PCR; TCRdb's table is partial and in-frame only. V, J and clone size derive from that table, while D and trimming were established from the DNA sequence. The profile shows under 200,000 clones, 85% of them singletons. The CDR3 has 15 residues. V and J are TRBV12-1 and TRBJ1-3. TRBV12-1 represents a pseudogene. The receptor was isolated from an elderly woman with acute or convalescent COVID-19. The sample taken for sequencing was peripheral blood. The CDR3 loop reads CASSFLSISGNTIYF. The CDR3 DNA reads as TGTGCCAGCAGCTTTCTTAGTATCTCTGGAAACACCATATATTTT.